The 23 T cell receptor beta chains below were found in one sample sequenced in a study of blood T cells in healthy people across ages. Alongside a J-beta primer mix, a sample-barcoded 5' primer served in a second PCR lasting roughly 7 to 11 cycles. TCRdb processed the 5' RACE reads anew with MiXCR; each CDR3 protein has one entry. The top ten hold about 30% of the sample, which has 720,000 or so distinct CDR3 sequences, 35% to 50% seen once. The specimen sequenced was blood. Receptors were obtained from an elderly man in good health.

The rearrangement links TRBV7-2 to TRBJ1-5; 8 bases are shared with TRBD1. The CDR3 contains 15 residues. V lost 4 bases and J lost 6; bases outside the gene matches: 8. The germline V gene encodes CDR1 SGHTA and CDR2 FQGNSA. The CDR3: CASSSLLTGVQPQHF. CDR3 nucleotides: TGTGCCAGCAGCTCACTCTTGACAGGGGTTCAGCCCCAGCATTTT.

This clonotype was counted only a few times. This chain links TRBV20-1 with TRBJ2-3, with TRBD2 as a possible D gene (6 bases). V gave up 0 bases and J gave up 4 bases, with 14 bases separating them. This CDR3 is built from 15 residues. Per germline, CDR1 DFQATT and CDR2 SNEGSKA (reference sequence). The CDR3 DNA reads TGCAGTGCTAGAGATTCGGGGGTTCTCGCAGATACGCAGTATTTT. Protein product: CSARDSGVLADTQYF.

The chain employs TRBV28 and TRBJ2-5; 9 bases map to TRBD2. CDR3 length: 16 residues. V shed 5 bases and J 5 bases; nucleotides not matched to a gene: 12. Germline lookup yields CDR1 MDHEN and CDR2 SYDVKM. CDR3 protein: CASSGAGGFSVETQYF. CDR3 nucleotide sequence: TGTGCCAGCAGTGGGGCGGGGGGGTTTAGCGTGGAGACCCAGTACTTC. Full variable domain (rest looked up from reference TRBV28 and TRBJ2-5): DVKVTQSSRYLVKRTGEKVFLECVQDMDHENMFWYRQDPGLGLRLIYFSYDVKMKEKGDIPEGYSVSREKKERFSLILESASTNQTSMYLCASSGAGGFSVETQYFGPGTRLLVL.

This clonotype was counted at least ten times. CDR3 protein: CASSNYDEQYF. The CDR3 DNA reads as TGTGCCAGCAGTAATTACGACGAGCAGTACTTC. V gene TRBV28 combines with J gene TRBJ2-7, with D uncertain. Germline lookup yields CDR1 MDHEN and CDR2 SYDVKM. This CDR3 spans 11 amino acids. V was clipped by 5 bases and J by 5 bases, with 7 bases between them.

The rearrangement links TRBV4-1 to TRBJ1-2; D is undetermined. Germline V gene lookup returns CDR1 MGHRA and CDR2 YSYEKL. The V and J ends lost 0 bases and 12 bases respectively, with 8 bases between them. The CDR3 totals 11 residues. CDR3 sequence: CASSQDGPHTF. The CDR3 DNA sequence: TGCGCCAGCAGCCAAGACGGACCCCACACCTTC.

This chain joins TRBV5-1 and TRBJ2-3; D may be TRBD2 (5 bases). The CDR3 spans 17 residues. Germline V CDR1 and CDR2: SGHRS, YFSETQ. Trimming took off 0 bases at V and 1 base at J, with 15 bases between the two ends. CDR3 sequence (DNA): TGCGCCAGCAGCTTGGCCACGGGGTGGATAGGCACAGATACGCAGTATTTT. Translating gives CASSLATGWIGTDTQYF.

The chain links TRBV20-1 to TRBJ2-1, with 8 nucleotides matching TRBD2. The CDR3 contains 18 residues. CDR1 is DFQATT and CDR2 is SNEGSKA in the germline V gene (reference sequence). Trimming cost V 0 bases and J 1 base; bases outside gene matches: 11. CDR3 amino acids: CSARDPSSGSLSYNEQFF. The CDR3 nucleotides are TGCAGTGCTAGAGATCCGAGCAGCGGGAGTTTGTCCTACAATGAGCAGTTCTTC.

This clonotype was detected only a few times. This chain connects TRBV15 to TRBJ2-1; the D gene is possibly TRBD2 (6 bases). The CDR3 sequence is 17 residues long. V lost 0 bases and J 2 bases, leaving 14 bases between the germline ends. CDR1 LNHNV and CDR2 YYDKDF come from the germline V gene (reference sequence). CDR3 protein: CATSRELGEAPYNEQFF. The CDR3 nucleotides are TGTGCCACCAGCAGAGAGCTAGGGGAGGCCCCCTACAATGAGCAGTTCTTC.

This clonotype was recorded many times. This chain uses TRBV7-2 with TRBJ2-5; D is perhaps TRBD1 (6 bases). The CDR3 has 15 amino acids. The germline V gene has CDR1 SGHTA and CDR2 FQGNSA. The V end was cut by 4 bases, the J end by 0 bases, with 12 bases between. The CDR3 is CASSSLDSDQETQYF. The CDR3 coding sequence is TGTGCCAGCAGCTCCCTGGACAGCGACCAAGAGACCCAGTACTTC.

This clonotype was recorded a few times. The chain joins TRBV7-8 to TRBJ2-2; D gene ambiguous. Germline loops: CDR1 SGHVS, CDR2 FQNEAQ. The CDR3 runs to 13 residues. V was shortened by 3 bases and J by 5 bases, with 7 bases between the two germline ends. CDR3 bases: TGTGCCAGCAGCTTCGACTTTACCGGGGAGCTGTTTTTT. Its protein is CASSFDFTGELFF.

In its sample, this clonotype was seen a few times. The gene calls are TRBV20-1 and TRBJ2-1; 11 bases line up with TRBD2. The germline V gene has CDR1 DFQATT and CDR2 SNEGSKA (reference sequence). J lost 4 bases, V lost 6 bases, and 5 bases had no gene match. This CDR3 comprises 14 residues. CDR3 DNA sequence: TGCAGTGCCTTAGCGGGGGGGTCATACAATGAGCAGTTCTTC. Translated: CSALAGGSYNEQFF.

The rearrangement joins TRBV5-6 to TRBJ1-5; TRBD1 matches at 7 bases. Germline CDR1 reads SGHDT; CDR2 reads YYEEEE. V was clipped by 1 base and J by 5 bases; unmatched bases: 3. This CDR3 spans 14 amino acids. The CDR3 sequence is CASSLSGGHQPQHF. In DNA, the CDR3 is TGTGCCAGCAGCTTGTCAGGGGGACATCAGCCCCAGCATTTT.

The gene calls are TRBV6-2 or TRBV6-3 and TRBJ2-1; D ambiguous. The tail of the sequence fits TRBJ2-7 better, so the J call may be wrong. CDR3 length: 16 residues. The germline V gene encodes CDR1 MNHEY and CDR2 SVGEGT. CDR3 DNA: TGTGCCAGCAGCCAACTCGGTACTATCAAACCGTCCGAGCAGTACTTC. Its protein is CASSQLGTIKPSEQYF.

V gene TRBV20-1 combines with J gene TRBJ1-5, with D tentatively TRBD1 (5 bases). The germline gives CDR1 DFQATT, CDR2 SNEGSKA (reference sequence). The CDR3 loop spans 15 amino acids. V gave up 0 bases and J gave up 3 bases, with 12 bases separating them. As DNA, the CDR3 is TGCAGTGCTAGAGATTTTGCAGGGTTCAATCAGCCCCAGCATTTT. Protein: CSARDFAGFNQPQHF.

As to this clonotype: A much larger clone is a single base away; this may be a read error. This sequence joins TRBV25-1 and TRBJ1-2; 7 bases fit TRBD1. This CDR3 contains 14 residues. The trim removed 6 bases at V and 3 bases at J, leaving 7 bases unmatched. CDR1 and CDR2 (germline): MGHDK, SYGVNS. The CDR3 region is CASSWGQSDYGYTF. DNA for the CDR3: TGTGCCAGCAGCTGGGGACAGAGTGACTATGGCTACACCTTC.

In nucleotides, the CDR3 is TGTGCCAGCACCGGAAACACTGAAGCTTTCTTT. This translates into CASTGNTEAFF. The chain uses TRBV28 and TRBJ1-1; D is undetermined. CDR3 length equals 11 residues. V gave up 7 bases and J gave up 2 bases, with 5 bases separating them. Germline CDR1 MDHEN, CDR2 SYDVKM. The complete variable domain, with remaining parts taken from reference TRBV28 and TRBJ1-1, reads DVKVTQSSRYLVKRTGEKVFLECVQDMDHENMFWYRQDPGLGLRLIYFSYDVKMKEKGDIPEGYSVSREKKERFSLILESASTNQTSMYLCASTGNTEAFFGQGTRLTVV.

V usage is TRBV29-1 and J usage is TRBJ2-7; the D gene could be TRBD1 or TRBD2 (5 bases each). This CDR3 has 15 amino acids. Trimming took off 8 bases at V and 3 bases at J, with 23 bases between the two ends. Germline lookup yields CDR1 SQVTM and CDR2 ANQGSEA. CDR3 sequence (DNA): TGCAGCACTGATGGGACGCCGGCCTTTCTCTACGAGCAGTACTTC. Its protein product is CSTDGTPAFLYEQYF.

V and J are TRBV20-1 and TRBJ2-3; 15 nucleotides match TRBD2. This CDR3 spans 16 amino acids. The V segment lost 4 bases and the J segment 6 bases; nucleotides outside the gene matches: 8. Per the germline V gene, CDR1 is DFQATT and CDR2 is SNEGSKA (reference sequence). CDR3 protein: CSANRGTSGGSDTQYF. DNA for the CDR3: TGCAGTGCTAACAGGGGGACTAGCGGGGGGTCGGATACGCAGTATTTT.

V usage is TRBV30 and J usage is TRBJ2-7, with D uncertain. The CDR3 contains 12 residues. V lost 0 bases and J lost 5, with 8 bases in between. Germline assignment: CDR1 GTSNPN and CDR2 SVGIG (reference sequence). CDR3 sequence reads: CAWSVLGNEQYF. The CDR3 nucleotides are TGTGCCTGGAGTGTCCTCGGTAACGAGCAGTACTTC.

Regarding this clonotype: A junction boundary mismatches the germline segment, possibly from a read error. V usage is TRBV16 and J usage is TRBJ1-2; possible D gene TRBD1, 5 bases. Germline CDR1 is KGHSY and CDR2 is FQNENV. The CDR3 runs 16 residues. CDR3 amino acids: CASSQSGQAANYGYTF. As DNA, the CDR3 is TGTGCCAGCAGCCAATCGGGGCAGGCAGCTAACTATGGTTACACCTTC.

This clonotype showed up just a few times. The chain is built from TRBV11-2 and TRBJ2-6, with TRBD2 matching 8 bases. Germline CDR1 reads SGHAT; CDR2 reads FQNNGV. V was clipped by 1 base and J by 2 bases; unmatched bases: 22. The CDR3 runs to 23 residues. CDR3 nucleotide sequence: TGTGCCAGCAGCTTAGTTTCAGGGTTCCTCCGGCAGCGGGAGAATACTGGGGCCAACGTCCTGACTTTC. It codes for CASSLVSGFLRQRENTGANVLTF.

In this sample, this clonotype turned up many times. The rearrangement uses TRBV7-2 and TRBJ2-4; 8 nucleotides match TRBD2. CDR3 length equals 15 residues. Losses at the gene ends were 4 bases for V and 7 bases for J; bases not matched to a gene: 9. CDR1 and CDR2 (germline): SGHTA, FQGNSA. CDR3 protein: CASSSRTSIGNIQYF. As DNA, the CDR3 is TGTGCCAGCAGCTCCAGGACTAGCATCGGGAACATTCAGTACTTC.

The chain is built from TRBV7-9 and TRBJ1-2, with 7 positions matching TRBD1. J was trimmed by 2 bases and V by 6 bases; bases with no gene match: 6. Germline V gene data show CDR1 as SEHNR and CDR2 as FQNEAQ (reference sequence). The length of the CDR3 is 14 residues. CDR3 nucleotide sequence: TGTGCCAGCAGGCAGGGACAGACAAACTATGGCTACACCTTC. Translation: CASRQGQTNYGYTF.